The rows below give T cell receptor beta chains drawn from one sample of a study of T-cell memory formation after mild COVID-19. MiXCR, run by TCRdb on the 5' RACE reads, gives a single entry per CDR3 protein. The sample lists about 190,000 distinct CDR3 sequences; roughly a tenth were seen once. Material for sequencing was PBMCs or a T cell subset sorted from them (not recorded which). These receptor sequences come from a man younger than 35 who had mild COVID-19 (a few samples of this study predate the infection). Cell type and time point are not known. CDR3s include the opening cysteine and the closing phenylalanine or tryptophan. D genes are given only for firm matches. Rows give clone size only sometimes, using once, few, many, or a class for an expanded clone.

V	length	size	D	J	CDR3	DNA
TRBV10-2	17	few	.	TRBJ1-2	CARKRGPARSLNYGYTF	TGCGCCAGAAAACGGGGCCCAGCTAGAAGCTTAAACTATGGCTACACCTTC
TRBV25-1	13	.	.	TRBJ1-4	CASSYRGNEKLFF	TGTGCCAGCAGTTACCGGGGGAATGAAAAACTGTTTTTT
TRBV7-2	16	.	.	TRBJ2-1	CASSLRGLRPYNEQFF	TGTGCCAGCAGCTTACGAGGCCTCCGACCGTACAATGAGCAGTTCTTC
TRBV29-1	10	.	.	TRBJ1-2	CSVPGYGYTF	TGCAGCGTTCCAGGCTATGGCTACACCTTC
TRBV11-1	15	few	.	TRBJ2-5	CASTLSGRREETQYF	TGTGCCAGCACCCTAAGCGGCAGAAGGGAAGAGACCCAGTACTTC
TRBV7-2	13	.	.	TRBJ1-4	CASSLQNNEKLFF	TGTGCCAGCTCACTGCAGAATAATGAAAAACTGTTTTTT
TRBV7-6	14	.	TRBD1	TRBJ1-1	CASSSTQGYTEAFF	TGTGCCAGCAGCTCAACACAGGGGTACACTGAAGCTTTCTTT
TRBV18	12	.	.	TRBJ2-3	CASSPLAGTQYF	TGTGCCAGCTCACCACTGGCGGGCACGCAGTATTTT
TRBV5-5	14	.	.	TRBJ2-7	CASSFVSTSYEQYF	TGTGCCAGCAGTTTTGTCAGCACTTCCTACGAGCAGTACTTC
TRBV4-3	17	.	TRBD1	TRBJ2-2	CASSPEGTVSRTGELFF	TGCGCCAGCAGCCCGGAAGGGACAGTATCACGCACCGGGGAGCTGTTTTTT
TRBV30	14	few	.	TRBJ1-4	CAWSTGASPEKLFF	TGTGCCTGGAGTACGGGGGCGAGCCCCGAAAAACTGTTTTTT
TRBV9	15	.	TRBD2	TRBJ2-5	CASSVGLAGGETQYF	TGTGCCAGCAGCGTAGGACTAGCGGGCGGAGAGACCCAGTACTTC
TRBV20-1	13	.	TRBD1	TRBJ2-5	CSAGGQGVGTQYF	TGCAGTGCCGGAGGACAGGGGGTGGGGACCCAGTACTTC
TRBV15	14	few	TRBD1	TRBJ2-7	CATSRGTGAYEQYF	TGTGCCACCAGCAGGGGCACAGGGGCCTACGAGCAGTACTTC
TRBV6-5	16	many	TRBD2	TRBJ2-5	CASSKTSGLGVKTQYF	TGTGCCAGCAGTAAGACTAGCGGCCTGGGAGTAAAGACCCAGTACTTC
TRBV5-1	14	few	.	TRBJ1-5	CASSSNPEGQPQHF	TGCGCCAGCAGCTCGAACCCCGAGGGCCAGCCCCAGCATTTT
TRBV4-3	15	.	.	TRBJ2-5	CASSPTGSRQETQYF	TGCGCCAGCAGCCCCACGGGGTCCCGGCAAGAGACCCAGTACTTC
TRBV11-2	17	.	TRBD1	TRBJ2-2	CASRRLRDRVTTGELFF	TGTGCCAGCCGCCGACTGAGGGACAGGGTTACGACCGGGGAGCTGTTTTTT
TRBV12-3/TRBV12-4	15	many	TRBD2	TRBJ2-3	CASSLRTSGTDTQYF	TGTGCCAGCAGCCTCCGTACTAGCGGTACAGATACGCAGTATTTT
TRBV7-2	14	.	.	TRBJ2-7	CASSPSHGAYEQYF	TGTGCCAGCAGCCCGTCACACGGGGCCTACGAGCAGTACTTC
TRBV29-1	13	few	.	TRBJ1-1	CSAAKQGNTEAFF	TGCAGCGCAGCCAAACAGGGGAACACTGAAGCTTTCTTT
TRBV6-5	14	.	.	TRBJ2-1	CASSYSWDVDEQFF	TGTGCCAGCAGTTACTCGTGGGACGTCGATGAGCAGTTCTTC
TRBV6-5	16	.	.	TRBJ2-7	CASSGLSPTGSYEQYF	TGTGCCAGCAGTGGACTCTCCCCGACAGGCTCCTACGAGCAGTACTTC
TRBV9	16	few	.	TRBJ1-3	CASSVTPASSGNTIYF	TGTGCCAGCAGCGTAACACCAGCCTCCTCTGGAAACACCATATATTTT
TRBV3-1	14	.	TRBD1	TRBJ1-6	CASSHGTGDSPLHF	TGTGCCAGCAGCCACGGGACAGGGGATTCACCCCTCCACTTT
TRBV7-3	18	.	TRBD2	TRBJ2-6	CASSPTSGEFSGANVLTF	TGTGCCAGCAGCCCGACTAGCGGGGAATTCTCTGGGGCCAACGTCCTGACTTTC
TRBV20-1	10	.	.	TRBJ2-5	CKAGTRIQYF	TGCAAGGCCGGCACTCGGATCCAGTACTTC
TRBV18	15	many	TRBD2	TRBJ2-5	CASSPRRGAEETQYF	TGTGCCAGCTCCCCGAGGCGGGGGGCCGAAGAGACCCAGTACTTC
TRBV20-1	14	few	.	TRBJ1-2	CSARDHKTNYGYTF	TGCAGTGCTAGAGATCACAAAACGAACTATGGCTACACCTTC
TRBV6-2/TRBV6-3	14	.	.	TRBJ2-7	CASSEAPGSYEQYF	TGTGCCAGCAGTGAGGCGCCGGGCTCCTACGAGCAGTACTTC
TRBV18	14	few	.	TRBJ2-7	CASSPPGPIYEQYF	TGTGCCAGCTCACCCCCAGGTCCTATCTACGAGCAGTACTTC
TRBV4-1	18	few	.	TRBJ1-1	CASSQDLGTQHRGAEAFF	TGCGCCAGCAGCCAAGATTTGGGGACACAGCATAGGGGGGCTGAAGCTTTCTTT
TRBV7-2	14	.	.	TRBJ2-7	CASSFSGVAYEQYF	TGTGCCAGCAGCTTCTCGGGGGTAGCCTACGAGCAGTACTTC
TRBV5-1	15	many	TRBD2	TRBJ2-1	CASSLGLASWNEQFF	TGCGCCAGCAGCTTAGGACTAGCGAGTTGGAATGAGCAGTTCTTC
TRBV28	15	.	TRBD1	TRBJ2-2	CASSSGGSDTGELFF	TGTGCCAGCAGTTCAGGGGGCTCGGACACCGGGGAGCTGTTTTTT
TRBV5-6	17	.	TRBD1	TRBJ1-2	CASSLTSGTASNYGYTF	TGTGCCAGCAGCTTAACCTCCGGGACAGCGAGTAACTATGGCTACACCTTC
TRBV30	15	.	.	TRBJ2-5	CASGGAGGRTETQYF	TGTGCCTCAGGGGGAGCGGGTGGGAGGACGGAGACCCAGTACTTC
TRBV12-3/TRBV12-4	14	few	.	TRBJ2-7	CASSFRRGRYEQYF	TGTGCCAGCAGTTTCCGCAGGGGTCGGTACGAGCAGTACTTC
TRBV4-2	12	few	.	TRBJ2-7	CASSQVPAKQYF	TGTGCCAGCAGCCAAGTGCCGGCCAAGCAGTACTTC
TRBV5-1	14	few	.	TRBJ1-5	CASSLGPSNQPQHF	TGCGCCAGCAGCTTGGGGCCCTCCAATCAGCCCCAGCATTTT
TRBV13	15	.	.	TRBJ2-2	CASSFIPTGTGELFF	TGTGCCAGCAGCTTCATACCGACGGGGACCGGGGAGCTGTTTTTT
TRBV5-6	13	few	.	TRBJ1-4	CASSARVGEKLFF	TGTGCCAGCAGCGCCAGGGTGGGGGAAAAACTGTTTTTT
TRBV29-1	11	many	TRBD1	TRBJ2-1	CSTGQDNEQFF	TGCAGCACGGGACAGGACAATGAGCAGTTCTTC
TRBV5-1	12	many	.	TRBJ2-1	CASSPIPHEQFF	TGCGCCAGCAGCCCAATTCCCCATGAGCAGTTCTTC
TRBV12-5	15	.	.	TRBJ2-3	CASGLQGTSTDTQYF	TGTGCTAGTGGTTTACAGGGGACTAGCACAGATACGCAGTATTTT
TRBV19	14	.	TRBD1	TRBJ1-5	CASSVQGTAQPQHF	TGTGCCAGTAGTGTACAGGGGACGGCGCAGCCCCAGCATTTT
TRBV7-9	15	.	.	TRBJ1-2	CASSLGPGQNYGYTF	TGTGCCAGCAGCTTAGGGCCCGGCCAAAACTATGGCTACACCTTC
TRBV3-1	15	.	.	TRBJ2-3	CASSVALGRTDTQYF	TGTGCCAGCAGCGTCGCCCTAGGTCGCACAGATACGCAGTATTTT
TRBV7-8	13	few	.	TRBJ2-1	CASTRTGYNEQFF	TGTGCCAGCACGAGGACGGGTTACAATGAGCAGTTCTTC
TRBV25-1	15	.	TRBD1	TRBJ1-1	CASSEVGTENTEAFF	TGTGCCAGCAGTGAAGTCGGGACAGAGAACACTGAAGCTTTCTTT
TRBV2	15	.	TRBD1	TRBJ1-2	CASSSGTGGIWGYTF	TGTGCCAGCAGCTCCGGGACAGGGGGCATCTGGGGCTACACCTTC
TRBV29-1	16	few	.	TRBJ1-2	CSVEALGREKSYGYTF	TGCAGCGTTGAAGCTCTCGGCCGCGAGAAAAGCTATGGCTACACCTTC
TRBV5-1	14	few	.	TRBJ1-2	CASSPQGGGEIYTF	TGCGCCAGCAGCCCCCAGGGCGGGGGCGAAATCTACACCTTC
TRBV9	15	few	.	TRBJ2-5	CASSVGTAQQETQYF	TGTGCCAGCAGCGTCGGGACTGCGCAACAAGAGACCCAGTACTTC